The entry below describes one TCR beta chain. Antigen unknown. These data originate in a study of T cells after yellow fever vaccination. Looking at the study overall: Where fractions had low cell numbers, libraries were prepared from them with the SMART-Seq v4 Ultra Low Input RNA kit.

The CDR3 length is 12 residues. V was shortened by 7 bases and J by 4 bases, with 11 bases between the two germline ends. Germline assignment: CDR1 MNHEY and CDR2 SVGAGI. TCRdb re-called the 5' RACE reads through MiXCR, storing one row per CDR3 protein. The sample carries some 500,000 distinct CDR3 sequences, approximately 13% recorded once. Points from the study as a whole: The presence of abundant clonotypes contaminating from the bulk population was possible in FACS-sorted repertoires.

Sequencing used PBMCs, obtained on the day of the yellow fever booster vaccination. The rearrangement links TRBV6-5 to TRBJ2-7, with D possibly being TRBD1 (6 bases). The sequence was collected from a man aged 25-45 years who received the YFV17D yellow fever vaccine. CDR3 sequence (DNA): TGTGCCAGCAAACAGGGTCCGTACGAGCAGTACTTC. Translation: CASKQGPYEQYF.